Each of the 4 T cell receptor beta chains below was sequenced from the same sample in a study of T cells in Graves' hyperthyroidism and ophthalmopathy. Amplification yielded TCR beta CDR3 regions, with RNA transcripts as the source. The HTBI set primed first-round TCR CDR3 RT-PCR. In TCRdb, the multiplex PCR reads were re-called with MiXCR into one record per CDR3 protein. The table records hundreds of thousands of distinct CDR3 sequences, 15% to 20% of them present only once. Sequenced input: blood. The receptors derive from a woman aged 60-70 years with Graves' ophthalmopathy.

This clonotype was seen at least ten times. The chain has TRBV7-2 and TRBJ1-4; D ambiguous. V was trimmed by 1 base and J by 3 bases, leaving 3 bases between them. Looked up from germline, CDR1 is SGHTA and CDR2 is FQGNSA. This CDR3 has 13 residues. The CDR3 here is CASSLVANEKLFF. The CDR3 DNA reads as TGTGCCAGCAGCTTAGTTGCTAATGAAAAACTGTTTTTT.

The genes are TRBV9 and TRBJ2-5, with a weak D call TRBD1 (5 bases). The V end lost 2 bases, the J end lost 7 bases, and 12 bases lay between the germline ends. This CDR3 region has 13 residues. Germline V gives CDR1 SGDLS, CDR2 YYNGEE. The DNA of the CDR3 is TGTGCCAGCAGCGTGCAGGGCTCCCGGACCCAGTACTTC. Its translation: CASSVQGSRTQYF.

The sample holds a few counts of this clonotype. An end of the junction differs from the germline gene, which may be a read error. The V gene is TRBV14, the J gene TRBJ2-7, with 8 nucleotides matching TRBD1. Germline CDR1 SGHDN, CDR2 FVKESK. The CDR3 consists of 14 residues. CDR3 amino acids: CASSYWDRSSEQYF. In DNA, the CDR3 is TGTGCCAGCAGCTATTGGGACAGGTCCTCCGAGCAGTACTTC.

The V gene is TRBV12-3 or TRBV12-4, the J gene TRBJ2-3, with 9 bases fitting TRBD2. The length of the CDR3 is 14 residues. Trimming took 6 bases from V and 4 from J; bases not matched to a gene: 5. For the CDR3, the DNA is TGTGCCAGCAGCGGCGGGGGGGCCGCAGATACGCAGTATTTT. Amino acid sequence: CASSGGGAADTQYF.